The 31 T cell receptor beta chains listed next were all sequenced from one sample in a study of shared clonotypes between healthy human individuals. This table comes from immunoSEQ multiplex PCR, and its TCRdb copy is limited to in-frame clones, with some not included. The sample shows roughly 2,500,000 clones, approximately 93% of them seen only once. Sequencing input: naive CD4+ T cells from PBMCs. Subset given: CD45RA+ positively selected. These receptors came from a young man in good health. Some clones in this sample may be carry-over from other donors' samples.

The count of this clone is one. The V gene is TRBV7-2, the J gene TRBJ2-3; D gene uncertain. V was cut by 6 bases and J by 1 base, with 14 bases left in between. CDR1 is SGHTA and CDR2 is FQGNSA in the germline V gene. The CDR3 is made up of 15 amino acids. The CDR3 DNA reads TGTGCCAGCAGTCGGCAGCGTTTGGGCACAGATACGCAGTATTTT. Amino acids: CASSRQRLGTDTQYF.

The V gene is TRBV6-1, the J gene TRBJ1-2; D unresolved. CDR3 size: 13 residues. Trimming left V 3 bases short and J 8 bases short, with 13 bases between. Germline CDR1 reads MNHNS; CDR2 reads SASEGT. CDR3 sequence reads: CASSDSPFVGYTF. CDR3 DNA: TGTGCCAGCAGTGATAGTCCTTTCGTGGGCTACACCTTC.

V gene TRBV2 combines with J gene TRBJ2-4, with 11 bases fitting TRBD2. From germline, CDR1 is SNHLY and CDR2 FYNNEI. The CDR3 consists of 17 residues. V lost 6 bases, J lost 0 bases, and 7 bases stayed unmatched. For the CDR3, the DNA is TGTGCCAGCAGCGTGGAACTAGCGGGAGTAGCCAAAAACATTCAGTACTTC. Amino acids: CASSVELAGVAKNIQYF.

The chain couples TRBV11-2 to TRBJ2-7, with D maybe TRBD1 (5 bases). V was cut by 3 bases and J by 0 bases, with 9 bases left in between. The CDR3 has 14 residues. Germline-derived CDR1 and CDR2 are SGHAT and FQNNGV. CDR3 amino acids: CASSFTGISYEQYF. CDR3 bases: TGTGCCAGCAGCTTTACAGGAATCTCCTACGAGCAGTACTTC.

The chain links TRBV25-1 to TRBJ2-1; 10 positions match TRBD2. J gave up 14 bases and V 4 bases, and 8 bases lay outside the gene matches. This CDR3 has 13 residues. Germline V gene sequence: CDR1 MGHDK, CDR2 SYGVNS. CDR3 amino acids: CASSAPSGSGKFF. DNA for the CDR3: TGTGCCAGCAGTGCACCTAGCGGGAGTGGGAAGTTCTTC.

As concerns this clone: Other DNA variants within this sample encode the same CDR3. V is TRBV29-1 and J is TRBJ2-3, with 8 positions matching TRBD2. Germline trimming cut 6 bases from V and 0 bases from J; bases unmatched to any gene: 2. This CDR3 comprises 13 residues. Germline V gene sequence: CDR1 SQVTM, CDR2 ANQGSEA. This chain's CDR3 is CSVTSGSTDTQYF. In DNA, the CDR3 is TGCAGCGTCACTAGCGGTAGCACAGATACGCAGTATTTT.

The chain combines TRBV6-6 with TRBJ1-1, with D maybe TRBD1 (6 bases). V was cut by 7 bases and J by 4 bases, with 13 bases left in between. Per the germline V gene, CDR1 is MNHNY and CDR2 is SVGAGI (reference sequence). The CDR3 is made up of 13 amino acids. The CDR3 reads CASMAGAVTEAFF. DNA for the CDR3: TGTGCCAGCATGGCGGGGGCGGTCACTGAAGCTTTCTTT.

J is TRBJ2-2 and V is TRBV5-1, with 9 bases fitting TRBD2. The J segment lost 7 bases and the V segment lost 8 bases, leaving 9 bases of the junction unmatched. Looked up from germline, CDR1 is SGHRS and CDR2 is YFSETQ. The CDR3 contains 14 residues. The CDR3 DNA is TGCGCCAGGGCGGCGGGAGGGCCTGACGGGGAGCTGTTTTTT. Residues: CARAAGGPDGELFF.

V gene TRBV2 combines with J gene TRBJ1-4; no clear D gene. The ends were cut back, 2 bases at V and 5 bases at J, with 9 bases in the middle. This CDR3 has 14 amino acids. In germline, CDR1 is SNHLY, CDR2 FYNNEI. This CDR3 reads CASSEKGLNEKLFF. CDR3 DNA: TGTGCCAGCAGTGAAAAGGGTCTAAATGAAAAACTGTTTTTT.

The chain uses TRBV11-2 and TRBJ1-3; no definite D call. Germline V gene sequence: CDR1 SGHAT, CDR2 FQNNGV. Deletions cut 7 bases from V and 4 bases from J, with 14 bases between. CDR3 size: 14 residues. CDR3 nucleotides: TGTGCCAGCACCGCGGCCCTGGGGGGAAACACCATATATTTT. Its protein is CASTAALGGNTIYF.

This sequence joins TRBV7-8 and TRBJ2-1; D unclear. The CDR3 covers 13 residues. V was shortened by 3 bases and J by 10 bases, with 13 bases between the two germline ends. Germline assignment: CDR1 SGHVS and CDR2 FQNEAQ. For the CDR3, the DNA is TGTGCCAGCAGCTTGGGTCAGTTGCGGGAGCAGTTCTTC. This gives the protein CASSLGQLREQFF. Together with reference TRBV7-8 and TRBJ2-1, the CDR3 gives the full variable domain: GAGVSQSPRYKVAKRGQDVALRCDPISGHVSLFWYQQALGQGPEFLTYFQNEAQLDKSGLPSDRFFAERPEGSVSTLKIQRTQQEDSAVYLCASSLGQLREQFFGPGTRLTVL.

The V gene is TRBV28, the J gene TRBJ2-5; 10 bases line up with TRBD1. The ends lost 5 bases at V and 4 bases at J; junction bases unmatched: 13. The germline V gene has CDR1 MDHEN and CDR2 SYDVKM. The length of the CDR3 is 17 residues. DNA for the CDR3: TGTGCCAGCAGTCGTGGGGTGGGACAGGGGTCGCGAGAGACCCAGTACTTC. Its protein is CASSRGVGQGSRETQYF.

The rearrangement links TRBV9 to TRBJ2-3; 10 positions agree with TRBD2. The CDR3 extends over 15 amino acids. Germline V gene data show CDR1 as SGDLS and CDR2 as YYNGEE. After removal of 4 bases from V and 7 bases from J, the junction contained 9 bases not matched to a gene. The CDR3 loop reads CASSPKAGGPHTQYF. CDR3 nucleotides: TGTGCCAGCAGCCCAAAAGCGGGAGGGCCCCATACGCAGTATTTT.

A word on this clone: At the DNA level, this CDR3 is encoded by other sequences in the same sample as well. V and J are TRBV5-1 and TRBJ1-3; 7 bases are shared with TRBD1. The CDR3 has 16 residues. Per the germline V gene, CDR1 is SGHRS and CDR2 is YFSETQ. After removal of 0 bases from V and 0 bases from J, the junction contained 3 bases not matched to a gene. The CDR3, as DNA: TGCGCCAGCAGCTTGGCGGGACAGTCCTCTGGAAACACCATATATTTT. Its translation: CASSLAGQSSGNTIYF.

J is TRBJ2-3 and V is TRBV5-1; the match to TRBD2 covers 9 bases. CDR1 SGHRS and CDR2 YFSETQ come from the germline V gene. CDR3 size: 17 residues. The ends lost 3 bases at V and 3 bases at J; junction bases unmatched: 11. CDR3 DNA: TGCGCCAGCAGCTCAACCTCCGGGACTAGCTATACAGATACGCAGTATTTT. It yields the protein CASSSTSGTSYTDTQYF.

On this clone itself: The sample holds other DNA sequences that translate to the same CDR3. This chain joins TRBV2 and TRBJ1-5; D not certain. Trimming shortened V by 6 bases and J by 5 bases, and 5 bases separated the two germline ends. Germline CDR1 SNHLY, CDR2 FYNNEI. The CDR3 runs to 11 residues. The CDR3: CASRADQPQHF. The CDR3 coding sequence is TGTGCCAGCAGGGCAGATCAGCCCCAGCATTTT.

The rearrangement uses TRBV29-1 and TRBJ1-2; TRBD1 might be the D (6 bases). The length of the CDR3 is 11 residues. Germline-derived CDR1 and CDR2 are SQVTM and ANQGSEA. The V end was cut by 7 bases, the J end by 8 bases, with 14 bases between. Here the CDR3 DNA reads TGCAGCGCGGGCCCCCAGGGGGGCTACACCTTC. This encodes CSAGPQGGYTF.

V gene TRBV11-2 combines with J gene TRBJ2-1, with 9 positions matching TRBD2. The J segment lost 9 bases and the V segment lost 3 bases, leaving 9 bases of the junction unmatched. Germline V gene data show CDR1 as SGHAT and CDR2 as FQNNGV. The CDR3 is 15 amino acids. CDR3 nucleotides: TGTGCCAGCAGCTTCCTTTTCGGGACTAGCACTGAGCAGTTCTTC. It yields the protein CASSFLFGTSTEQFF.

This clone was counted a single time. The genes are TRBV5-1 and TRBJ2-1; 7 positions agree with TRBD1. The CDR3 has 13 amino acids. The V and J ends lost 5 bases and 6 bases, in that order; junction bases with no gene match: 5. Germline V gene lookup returns CDR1 SGHRS and CDR2 YFSETQ. CDR3 residues: CASRETGINEQFF. The CDR3 bases are TGCGCCAGCAGGGAGACAGGGATCAATGAGCAGTTCTTC.

The chain couples TRBV5-4 to TRBJ2-5; TRBD1 matches at 7 bases. In germline, CDR1 is SGHNT, CDR2 YYREEE (reference sequence). The junction had 8 bases not matched to a gene; V was cut back by 4 bases and J by 2 bases. The CDR3 length is 15 residues. CDR3 in DNA: TGTGCCAGCAGCCGACCCTGGGACAGACAAGAGACCCAGTACTTC. This sequence encodes CASSRPWDRQETQYF.

This clone was recorded a few times. This chain links TRBV19 with TRBJ1-4, with unresolved D. With 6 bases removed from V and 8 bases from J, the gap between germline ends came to 10 bases. There are 12 residues in the CDR3. Germline loops: CDR1 LNHDA, CDR2 SQIVND (reference sequence). CDR3 protein: CASSQGREKLFF. CDR3 nucleotide sequence: TGTGCCAGTAGCCAAGGACGGGAAAAACTGTTTTTT.

V and J are TRBV5-1 and TRBJ2-1; 7 nucleotides match TRBD2. Germline V lookup: CDR1 SGHRS, CDR2 YFSETQ. Trimming at V came to 4 bases and at J to 14 bases, leaving 12 bases not matched to a gene. CDR3 length: 13 residues. The CDR3 is CASSPIPSGLEFF. The CDR3 nucleotides read TGCGCCAGCAGCCCTATCCCTAGCGGTCTAGAGTTCTTC.

The rearrangement joins TRBV9 to TRBJ2-1, with D hard to call. The CDR3 is 15 residues long. V was pared by 0 bases and J by 4 bases, with 11 bases between. CDR1 and CDR2 from the germline V gene are SGDLS and YYNGEE. The CDR3 sequence is CASSVAQDQYNEQFF. For the CDR3, the DNA is TGTGCCAGCAGCGTAGCTCAGGACCAATACAATGAGCAGTTCTTC.

This chain joins TRBV6-1 and TRBJ2-7; tentatively, D is TRBD1 (5 bases). In germline, CDR1 is MNHNS, CDR2 SASEGT. Trimming removed 5 bases from V and 7 bases from J, with 12 bases in between. This CDR3 region has 12 residues. CDR3 in amino acids: CASSNRGGEQYF. Written as DNA, the CDR3 is TGTGCCAGCAGTAATAGGGGTGGTGAGCAGTACTTC.

Only one count was recorded for this clone. Distinct nucleotide sequences in the sample also encode this CDR3. The chain employs TRBV5-5 and TRBJ2-5; D remains ambiguous. This CDR3 spans 13 amino acids. Germline loops: CDR1 SGHKS, CDR2 YYEKEE (reference sequence). The V and J ends lost 0 bases and 1 base respectively, with 4 bases between them. CDR3 sequence: CASSLGRQETQYF. CDR3 nucleotides: TGTGCCAGCAGCTTGGGGCGCCAAGAGACCCAGTACTTC.

The rearrangement uses TRBV18 and TRBJ2-5; the D gene is possibly TRBD1 (6 bases). Germline lookup yields CDR1 KGHSH and CDR2 LQKENI. V gave up 4 bases and J gave up 1 base, with 13 bases separating them. This CDR3 has 15 amino acids. Here the CDR3 reads CASSLGQLIQETQYF. CDR3 nucleotide sequence: TGTGCCAGCTCACTCGGACAGCTAATCCAAGAGACCCAGTACTTC.

The chain joins TRBV5-1 to TRBJ1-2; a weak D match, TRBD1 (6 bases). CDR1 SGHRS and CDR2 YFSETQ come from the germline V gene. V dropped 4 bases and J dropped 4 bases, with 23 bases sitting between them. CDR3 length: 17 residues. CDR3 coding DNA: TGCGCCAGCAGCCGGACCGGGGGGGCAGGGGAACCCTATGGCTACACCTTC. Translation: CASSRTGGAGEPYGYTF.

The V gene is TRBV15, the J gene TRBJ1-3, with 8 bases matching TRBD1. Germline values: CDR1 LNHNV, CDR2 YYDKDF (reference sequence). V shed 0 bases and J 8 bases; nucleotides not matched to a gene: 6. The CDR3 is 15 residues long. This CDR3 is CATSRDIHRGDTIYF. In DNA, the CDR3 is TGTGCCACCAGCAGAGATATCCACAGGGGGGACACCATATATTTT.

About this clone itself: The identical CDR3 is also encoded by other nucleotide sequences in the sample. The V gene is TRBV7-2, the J gene TRBJ2-7; D remains ambiguous. The CDR3 loop spans 12 amino acids. Trimming cost V 2 bases and J 3 bases, with 5 bases left between them. The germline gives CDR1 SGHTA, CDR2 FQGNSA. The CDR3 DNA follows: TGTGCCAGCAGCTTATTAGTCTACGAGCAGTACTTC. This encodes CASSLLVYEQYF.

This clone was detected only a few times. Other DNA sequences of this sample code for an identical CDR3. This sequence joins TRBV9 and TRBJ1-3; D remains unclear. The CDR3 consists of 14 residues. V shed 0 bases and J shed 0 bases, with 4 bases lying between them. The germline gives CDR1 SGDLS, CDR2 YYNGEE. The CDR3 here is CASSVEGSGNTIYF. The DNA for the CDR3 is TGTGCCAGCAGCGTAGAGGGCTCTGGAAACACCATATATTTT.

V is TRBV5-1 and J is TRBJ2-1; 9 positions match TRBD2. The V gene's germline CDR1 is SGHRS and CDR2 YFSETQ. Losses at the gene ends were 0 bases for V and 7 bases for J; bases not matched to a gene: 2. The CDR3 spans 14 residues. The CDR3 is CASSLVLAGNEQFF. The CDR3 DNA sequence: TGCGCCAGCAGCTTGGTGCTAGCGGGAAATGAGCAGTTCTTC. Supplemented by reference TRBV5-1 and TRBJ2-1, the full variable domain reads KAGVTQTPRYLIKTRGQQVTLSCSPISGHRSVSWYQQTPGQGLQFLFEYFSETQRNKGNFPGRFSGRQFSNSRSEMNVSTLELGDSALYLCASSLVLAGNEQFFGPGTRLTVL.